This T cell receptor (beta chain) was sequenced in a study of shared clonotypes between healthy human individuals. Study details: Donors were two women and a few men aged 18 to 49. Per donor, CD8 memory used one plate, CD8 naive used two, CD4 memory used three and CD4 naive used three. Whole-study results and caveats: An expected dependence of interdonor clonotype sharing on sequencing depth was noted.

Method: immunoSEQ multiplex PCR; TCRdb's copy keeps in-frame clones and lacks some. This table holds 950,000 to 1,100,000 clones, approximately 76% found once. Remarks on this clone: As yet, its antigen is unknown.

The CDR3 length is 14 residues. Germline CDR1 reads WNHNN; CDR2 reads SYGVQD (reference sequence). V trimming: 5 bases; J trimming: 6 bases; junction bases outside the gene matches: 6. The sequence was collected from a man aged 18 to 35 in good health. The V call is TRBV10-1, the J call TRBJ2-1; TRBD1 matches 8 bases. The sequenced sample was memory CD4+ T cells sorted from blood. Subset noted: CD45RA-negative fraction. In DNA form, the CDR3 reads TGCGCCAGCAGTATCCAGGGGGCGTCCAATGAGCAGTTCTTC. Residues: CASSIQGASNEQFF.